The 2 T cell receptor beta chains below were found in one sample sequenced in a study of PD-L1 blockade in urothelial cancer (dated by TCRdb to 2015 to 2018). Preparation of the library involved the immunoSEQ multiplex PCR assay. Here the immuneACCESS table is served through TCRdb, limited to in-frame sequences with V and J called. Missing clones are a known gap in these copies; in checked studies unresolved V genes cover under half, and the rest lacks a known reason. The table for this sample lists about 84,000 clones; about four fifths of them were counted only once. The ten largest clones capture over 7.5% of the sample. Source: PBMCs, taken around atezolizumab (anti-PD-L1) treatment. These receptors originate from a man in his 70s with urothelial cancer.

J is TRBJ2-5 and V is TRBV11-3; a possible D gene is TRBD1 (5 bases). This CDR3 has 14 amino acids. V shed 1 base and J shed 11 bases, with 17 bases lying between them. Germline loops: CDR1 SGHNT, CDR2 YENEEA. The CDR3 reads CASSLGDRHKEQYF. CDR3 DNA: TGTGCCAGCAGCTTAGGAGACAGACACAAGGAGCAGTACTTC.

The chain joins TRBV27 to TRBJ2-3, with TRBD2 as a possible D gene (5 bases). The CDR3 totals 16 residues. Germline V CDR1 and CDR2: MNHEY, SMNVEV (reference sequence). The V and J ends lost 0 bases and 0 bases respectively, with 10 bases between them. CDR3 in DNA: TGTGCCAGCAGTTTATCGGTCCGGACTAGCACAGATACGCAGTATTTT. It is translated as CASSLSVRTSTDTQYF.